The rows below give T cell receptor beta chains drawn from one sample of a study of blood T cell repertoires in COVID-19. Sequencing used immunoSEQ multiplex PCR; TCRdb keeps in-frame clones, though not all of them. Among around 37,000 clones listed, about nine tenths were seen once. The specimen was peripheral blood. The receptors derive from a man aged 45-60 years with active or convalescent COVID-19. Both conserved end residues are part of each CDR3. The D gene is left open where the match is weak. Size is omitted from some rows. Given values are once, few, many or a class for expanded clones.

size: few
D: TRBD1
V: TRBV2
J: TRBJ2-2
CDR3: CASNGQGGTGELFF

size: once
D: NA
V: TRBV5-1
J: TRBJ2-1
CDR3: CASSRQGEQFF

size: NA
D: TRBD2
V: TRBV28
J: TRBJ2-7
CDR3: CASSLGVAGIYEQYF

size: NA
D: NA
V: TRBV7-2
J: TRBJ2-7
CDR3: CASSLFRGYEQYF

size: NA
D: NA
V: TRBV27
J: TRBJ1-5
CDR3: CASSSYFNQPQHF

size: NA
D: TRBD2
V: TRBV19
J: TRBJ2-1
CDR3: CASRLTSGVYNEQFF

size: NA
D: NA
V: TRBV30
J: TRBJ2-2
CDR3: CACTFWEGHRTGELFF

size: NA
D: TRBD2
V: TRBV24-1
J: TRBJ2-1
CDR3: CATSDPGLAGHNEQFF

size: NA
D: TRBD1
V: TRBV2
J: TRBJ2-1
CDR3: CASSMDRVSYNEQFF

size: once
D: NA
V: TRBV18
J: TRBJ2-5
CDR3: CASSRDPAVSETQYF

size: NA
D: NA
V: TRBV5-1
J: TRBJ2-7
CDR3: CASSLGQVPSYEQYF

size: NA
D: NA
V: TRBV28
J: TRBJ2-7
CDR3: CASSPPQRGYEQYF

size: NA
D: TRBD1
V: TRBV7-9
J: TRBJ2-7
CDR3: CASSSNRGTSSLTIYEQYF

size: NA
D: NA
V: TRBV7-9
J: TRBJ1-2
CDR3: CASSFSFNPNYGYTF

size: NA
D: NA
V: TRBV18
J: TRBJ2-4
CDR3: CASSPHSELAKNIQYF

size: NA
D: TRBD1
V: TRBV11-2
J: TRBJ1-5
CDR3: CASSLKGQGGQPQHF

size: NA
D: TRBD1
V: TRBV7-9
J: TRBJ2-1
CDR3: CASSLETGPLIYNEQFF

size: NA
D: NA
V: TRBV6-4
J: TRBJ2-7
CDR3: CASSDSFPKQGPPGCDEQYF

size: few
D: TRBD1
V: TRBV19
J: TRBJ1-5
CDR3: CAVGTALSNQPQHF

size: NA
D: NA
V: TRBV7-2
J: TRBJ2-3
CDR3: CASSSTPTDTQYF